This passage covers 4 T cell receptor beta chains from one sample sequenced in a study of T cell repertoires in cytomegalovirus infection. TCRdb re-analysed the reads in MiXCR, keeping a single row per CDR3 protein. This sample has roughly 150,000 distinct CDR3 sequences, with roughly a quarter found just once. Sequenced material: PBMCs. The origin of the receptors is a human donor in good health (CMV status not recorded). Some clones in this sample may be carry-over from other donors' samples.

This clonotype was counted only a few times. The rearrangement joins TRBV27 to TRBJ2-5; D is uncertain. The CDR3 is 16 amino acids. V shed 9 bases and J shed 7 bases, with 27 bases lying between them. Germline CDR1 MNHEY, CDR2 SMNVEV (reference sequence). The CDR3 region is CASQKTTLDGPRTQYF. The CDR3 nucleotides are TGTGCCAGTCAGAAGACCACTTTGGACGGCCCAAGGACCCAGTACTTC.

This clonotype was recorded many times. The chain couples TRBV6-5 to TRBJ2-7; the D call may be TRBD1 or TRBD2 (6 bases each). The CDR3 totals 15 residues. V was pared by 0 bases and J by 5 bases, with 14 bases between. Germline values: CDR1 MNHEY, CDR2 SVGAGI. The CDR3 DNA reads TGTGCCAGCAGTTACTCGACGGGGGCGAGGAACGAGCAGTACTTC. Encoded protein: CASSYSTGARNEQYF.

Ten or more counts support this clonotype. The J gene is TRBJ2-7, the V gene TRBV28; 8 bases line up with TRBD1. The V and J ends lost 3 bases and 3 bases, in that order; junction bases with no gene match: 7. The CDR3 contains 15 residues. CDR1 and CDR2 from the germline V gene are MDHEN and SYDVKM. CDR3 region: CASSFSAGTGYEQYF. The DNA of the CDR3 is TGTGCCAGCAGTTTCTCAGCCGGGACAGGCTACGAGCAGTACTTC.

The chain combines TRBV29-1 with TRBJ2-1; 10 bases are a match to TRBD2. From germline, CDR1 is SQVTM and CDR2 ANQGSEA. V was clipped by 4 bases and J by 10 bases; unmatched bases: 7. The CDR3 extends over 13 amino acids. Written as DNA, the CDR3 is TGCAGCGTTGCAAGCGGGAGGGCCAGGGAGCAGTTCTTC. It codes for CSVASGRAREQFF.